This TCR beta chain was retrieved from a study of T-cell memory formation after mild COVID-19. Findings and limits, study-wide: CD4+ bias marked clones expanding day 15 to 37, unlike balanced contracting clones.

Constant-segment primers were used for 5'RACE, and the resulting TCR alpha and TCR beta cDNA libraries carried sample barcodes and UMIs. TCRdb processed the 5' RACE reads anew with MiXCR; each CDR3 protein has one entry. The sample lists around 90,000 distinct CDR3 sequences; more than 12% were seen once. CDR3 length: 20 residues. CDR1 SGHAT and CDR2 FQNNGV come from the germline V gene. With 4 bases clipped from V and 0 bases from J, the junction kept 10 bases outside the gene matches. This clonotype was seen many times. Antigen unknown. This chain joins TRBV11-2 and TRBJ2-4; 15 bases map to TRBD2. The specimen sequenced was PBMCs or a T cell subset sorted from them (not recorded which). This TCR was recovered from a man between 18 and 29 years old who had mild COVID-19 (a few samples of this study predate the infection). Cell type and time point are not known. The CDR3 spells CASSSPAGTSGGIAKNIQYF. The CDR3 nucleotides read TGTGCCAGCAGCTCGCCAGCCGGGACTAGCGGGGGGATAGCCAAAAACATTCAGTACTTC.